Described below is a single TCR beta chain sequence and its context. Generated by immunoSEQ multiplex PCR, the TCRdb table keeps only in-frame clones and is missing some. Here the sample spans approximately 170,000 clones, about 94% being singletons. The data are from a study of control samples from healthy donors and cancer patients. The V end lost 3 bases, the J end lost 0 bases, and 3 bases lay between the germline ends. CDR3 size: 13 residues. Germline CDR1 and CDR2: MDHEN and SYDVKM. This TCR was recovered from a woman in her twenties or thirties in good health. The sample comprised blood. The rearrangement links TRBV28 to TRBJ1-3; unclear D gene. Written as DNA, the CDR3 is TGTGCCAGCAGTTTTAGCTCTGGAAACACCATATATTTT. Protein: CASSFSSGNTIYF.